Each of the 22 T cell receptor beta chains below was sequenced from the same sample in a study of T cell responses to AZD1222 COVID-19 vaccine. Data came from immunoSEQ multiplex PCR; TCRdb stores just in-frame clones and leaves some out. The sample carries approximately 80,000 clones, approximately 83% recorded once. The material was peripheral blood, obtained 28 days after the second AZD1222 dose. These receptor sequences come from an adult who received the AZD1222 COVID-19 vaccine.

The V gene is TRBV19, the J gene TRBJ1-2, with D possibly matching TRBD1 (6 bases). Trimming removed 7 bases from V and 2 bases from J, with 11 bases in between. Germline CDR1 and CDR2: LNHDA and SQIVND (reference sequence). The CDR3 consists of 13 residues. CDR3 bases: TGTGCCAGTAACTCGGGACAAAACTATGGCTACACCTTC. Residues: CASNSGQNYGYTF.

The rearrangement links TRBV28 to TRBJ1-5, with TRBD1 identical over 11 bases. Germline assignment: CDR1 MDHEN and CDR2 SYDVKM. Germline trimming cut 3 bases from V and 6 bases from J; bases unmatched to any gene: 10. The CDR3 contains 17 residues. Here the CDR3 reads CASSLVLVGTGGQPQHF. The CDR3 nucleotides are TGTGCCAGCAGTTTGGTCCTTGTAGGGACAGGGGGTCAGCCCCAGCATTTT.

The rearrangement links TRBV2 to TRBJ2-5, with D unclear. With 5 bases removed from V and 5 bases from J, the gap between germline ends came to 9 bases. This CDR3 is built from 12 residues. CDR1 SNHLY and CDR2 FYNNEI come from the germline V gene. The CDR3 sequence: CASSLNVETQYF. In nucleotides, the CDR3 is TGTGCCAGCAGTCTTAATGTGGAGACCCAGTACTTC.

The chain employs TRBV30 and TRBJ1-2; D not resolved. Trimming removed 0 bases at V and 3 bases at J, with 8 bases between. The germline gives CDR1 GTSNPN, CDR2 SVGIG (reference sequence). This CDR3 region has 13 residues. CDR3 coding DNA: TGTGCCTGGAGTGTGGGGTCGGACTATGGCTACACCTTC. It translates to CAWSVGSDYGYTF.

The chain combines TRBV9 with TRBJ1-4, with D hard to call. V was shortened by 4 bases and J by 7 bases, with 8 bases between the two germline ends. The CDR3 consists of 12 residues. Germline loops: CDR1 SGDLS, CDR2 YYNGEE. The CDR3 sequence is CASSLSGEKLFF. The CDR3 DNA reads TGTGCCAGCAGCCTCAGCGGTGAAAAACTGTTTTTT.

The V gene is TRBV7-9, the J gene TRBJ2-1; 7 bases line up with TRBD2. The junction had 10 bases not matched to a gene; V was cut back by 5 bases and J by 0 bases. Germline CDR1 reads SEHNR; CDR2 reads FQNEAQ (reference sequence). The CDR3 totals 17 residues. The CDR3 loop reads CASSHQLATISYNEQFF. The CDR3, as DNA: TGTGCCAGCAGCCACCAACTAGCGACGATCTCCTACAATGAGCAGTTCTTC.

The chain combines TRBV14 with TRBJ2-7; no reliable D call. Trimming left V 1 base short and J 4 bases short, with 14 bases between. This CDR3 comprises 15 residues. Germline-derived CDR1 and CDR2 are SGHDN and FVKESK. The chain's CDR3 is CASSQGKFRPYEQYF. The CDR3 DNA follows: TGTGCCAGCAGCCAAGGAAAATTCCGACCATACGAGCAGTACTTC.

V gene TRBV7-9 combines with J gene TRBJ2-7; TRBD2 matches at 10 bases. V trimming: 1 base; J trimming: 1 base; junction bases outside the gene matches: 4. The CDR3 is made up of 16 amino acids. The germline V gene encodes CDR1 SEHNR and CDR2 FQNEAQ (reference sequence). The CDR3 protein is CASSLGEREGSYEQYF. The DNA for the CDR3 is TGTGCCAGCAGCTTAGGAGAGCGGGAGGGGTCCTACGAGCAGTACTTC.

The chain couples TRBV24-1 to TRBJ2-1; D is unclear. The CDR3 sequence is 12 residues long. Germline values: CDR1 KGHDR, CDR2 SFDVKD. Trimming cost V 5 bases and J 9 bases, with 10 bases left between them. CDR3 sequence (DNA): TGTGCCACCAGTGGGTTCAAGGCTGAGCAGTTCTTC. Translated, it gives CATSGFKAEQFF.

The gene calls are TRBV28 and TRBJ1-2; D call uncertain. Trimming removed 6 bases at V and 5 bases at J, with 4 bases between. Germline loops: CDR1 MDHEN, CDR2 SYDVKM. CDR3 length: 10 amino acids. The CDR3 loop is CASSSYGYTF. CDR3 nucleotide sequence: TGTGCCAGCAGCTCGTATGGCTACACCTTC.

The rearrangement joins TRBV11-2 to TRBJ2-3; D ambiguous. Germline values: CDR1 SGHAT, CDR2 FQNNGV. CDR3 length: 13 residues. V was trimmed by 3 bases and J by 1 base, leaving 5 bases between them. The CDR3 DNA reads as TGTGCCAGCAGCTTCGGACGCACAGATACGCAGTATTTT. It is translated as CASSFGRTDTQYF.

CDR3 sequence (DNA): TGTGCCTGGAGTGCACAGGGCTCCATGAACACTGAAGCTTTCTTT. This sequence encodes CAWSAQGSMNTEAFF. This chain joins TRBV30 and TRBJ1-1, with D possibly TRBD1 on 6 matching bases. Germline V gene lookup returns CDR1 GTSNPN and CDR2 SVGIG (reference sequence). The germline V and J ends were trimmed by 1 base and 0 bases, with 12 bases remaining between them. The CDR3 loop spans 15 amino acids.

The V gene is TRBV2, the J gene TRBJ2-7, with 10 positions matching TRBD2. V gave up 2 bases and J gave up 5 bases; unmatched junction bases: 3. The CDR3 loop spans 14 amino acids. Per the germline V gene, CDR1 is SNHLY and CDR2 is FYNNEI. CDR3 sequence reads: CASSERLAGDEQYF. The CDR3 DNA follows: TGTGCCAGCAGTGAACGTCTAGCGGGAGACGAGCAGTACTTC.

The V call is TRBV6-5, the J call TRBJ2-3; D not certain. The CDR3 has 15 amino acids. Germline V gene sequence: CDR1 MNHEY, CDR2 SVGAGI. V was shortened by 0 bases and J by 2 bases, with 9 bases between the two germline ends. The CDR3 region has the DNA TGTGCCAGCAGTTACTCAGGGTCCAACACAGATACGCAGTATTTT. It translates to CASSYSGSNTDTQYF.

The chain carries TRBV24-1 and TRBJ1-5; D not certain. Germline V gene sequence: CDR1 KGHDR, CDR2 SFDVKD. The CDR3 runs to 12 residues. Trimming took off 2 bases at V and 5 bases at J, with 3 bases between the two ends. CDR3 DNA: TGTGCCACCAGTGATTCAGATCAGCCCCAGCATTTT. Its translation: CATSDSDQPQHF.

The gene calls are TRBV7-8 and TRBJ1-6; 8 nucleotides match TRBD1. The length of the CDR3 is 16 residues. Germline V gene sequence: CDR1 SGHVS, CDR2 FQNEAQ. V lost 1 base to trimming and J lost 5 bases; unmatched junction nucleotides: 4. The CDR3 DNA reads as TGTGCCAGCAGCTTAGAGGGACAGGCCAATAATTCACCCCTCCACTTT. As protein: CASSLEGQANNSPLHF.

The rearrangement joins TRBV28 to TRBJ1-5; the match to TRBD1 covers 10 bases. Losses at the gene ends were 5 bases for V and 0 bases for J; bases not matched to a gene: 7. Germline CDR1 reads MDHEN; CDR2 reads SYDVKM. The CDR3 runs to 17 residues. In DNA form, the CDR3 reads TGTGCCAGCAGTCCCTGGGACAGGGGATATAGCAATCAGCCCCAGCATTTT. Translating gives CASSPWDRGYSNQPQHF.

This clone has just one count. V and J are TRBV5-1 and TRBJ2-7; TRBD2 aligns across 14 bases. J lost 7 bases, V lost 0 bases, and 3 bases had no gene match. Germline V lookup: CDR1 SGHRS, CDR2 YFSETQ. The CDR3 covers 15 residues. In DNA, the CDR3 is TGCGCCAGCAGCTTGGAGGGACTAGCGGGGGAGGAGCAGTACTTC. Encoded protein: CASSLEGLAGEEQYF.

The V and J genes are TRBV11-2 and TRBJ2-7, with TRBD1 matching over 7 bases. J lost 2 bases, V lost 1 base, and 2 bases had no gene match. CDR1 and CDR2 from the germline V gene are SGHAT and FQNNGV. The length of the CDR3 is 14 residues. The CDR3 loop is CASSLGDSPYEQYF. DNA of the CDR3: TGTGCCAGCAGCTTAGGGGACAGCCCCTACGAGCAGTACTTC.

The chain is built from TRBV27 and TRBJ2-5; the D gene could be TRBD1 or TRBD2 (6 bases each). Trimming took 6 bases from V and 3 from J, leaving 14 bases between them. CDR3 size: 14 residues. Germline lookup yields CDR1 MNHEY and CDR2 SMNVEV (reference sequence). CDR3 sequence reads: CASSWGRGKETQYF. The CDR3 bases are TGTGCCAGCAGCTGGGGGCGGGGCAAAGAGACCCAGTACTTC.

The J gene is TRBJ1-1, the V gene TRBV7-2; D perhaps matches TRBD1 (5 bases). Germline V gene data show CDR1 as SGHTA and CDR2 as FQGNSA. The CDR3 is 15 amino acids. Trimming left V 6 bases short and J 0 bases short, with 14 bases between. CDR3 nucleotides: TGTGCCAGCAGGATGGGGCAGTACATGAACACTGAAGCTTTCTTT. The encoded protein is CASRMGQYMNTEAFF.

The chain is built from TRBV28 and TRBJ2-1, with D maybe TRBD2 (5 bases). This CDR3 is built from 17 residues. With 2 bases removed from V and 4 bases from J, the gap between germline ends came to 18 bases. Per the germline V gene, CDR1 is MDHEN and CDR2 is SYDVKM. The CDR3 region is CASSLSLGVSSYNEQFF. CDR3 nucleotide sequence: TGTGCCAGCAGTTTAAGTCTCGGGGTATCATCGTACAATGAGCAGTTCTTC.